The rows below give T cell receptor beta chains drawn from one sample of a study of blood T cell repertoires in COVID-19. The protocol was immunoSEQ multiplex PCR, while the TCRdb copy is restricted to in-frame clones and leaves out a portion. The table records around 310,000 clones, 89% of them present only once. The sample comprised PBMCs or T cells enriched from blood (not recorded which). The source is a woman aged 25-40 years who had recovered from COVID-19. The CDR3 runs from the conserved cysteine through the conserved F or W. A D gene is named only where the DNA matches it firmly. Where a row states a size, it is once, few, many or the class of an expanded clone; other rows omit it.

j_call v_call clone_size d_call cdr3_aa cdr3_nt
TRBJ2-3 TRBV25-1 once NA CASTTTGDTQYF TGTGCCAGCACCACCACAGGGGATACGCAGTATTTT
TRBJ1-5 TRBV6-1 NA NA CASSDHSYSNQPQHF TGTGCCAGCAGTGACCACAGCTATAGCAATCAGCCCCAGCATTTT
TRBJ1-2 TRBV20-1 NA NA CSASEAINYGYTF TGCAGTGCTAGTGAGGCCATTAACTATGGCTACACCTTC
TRBJ1-2 TRBV5-8 NA TRBD1 CASSPGTGIYGYTF TGTGCCAGCAGCCCCGGGACAGGAATCTATGGCTACACCTTC
TRBJ1-2 TRBV18 NA NA CASSSSGAVRDGYTF TGTGCCAGCTCATCCTCAGGGGCGGTCCGTGATGGCTACACCTTC
TRBJ1-2 TRBV21-1 NA NA CASINHRGKNYGYTF TGTGCCAGCATCAACCACAGGGGGAAGAACTATGGCTACACCTTC
TRBJ2-5 TRBV18 NA TRBD2 CASSPPGLGGETQYF TGTGCCAGCTCACCCCCAGGACTAGGCGGTGAGACCCAGTACTTC
TRBJ2-7 TRBV20-1 NA NA CSARLVYEQYF TGCAGTGCACGACTAGTCTACGAGCAGTACTTC
TRBJ1-1 TRBV6-5 NA NA CASRGRGENTEAFF TGTGCCAGCAGGGGAAGGGGTGAGAACACTGAAGCTTTCTTT
TRBJ1-2 TRBV5-1 NA NA CASKKTNYGYTF TGCGCCAGTAAAAAAACTAACTATGGCTACACCTTC
TRBJ2-7 TRBV6-5 NA TRBD2 CASRDAQREYEQYF TGTGCCAGCAGAGATGCCCAGCGGGAGTACGAGCAGTACTTC
TRBJ2-1 TRBV7-9 NA NA CASKPADEQFF TGTGCCAGCAAACCGGCGGATGAGCAGTTCTTC
TRBJ1-1 TRBV11-2 NA NA CASSPRTALLPEAFF TGTGCCAGCAGCCCTCGGACAGCTCTACTCCCTGAAGCTTTCTTT
TRBJ2-2 TRBV5-4 NA NA CASSPGRDTGELFF TGTGCCAGCAGCCCTGGCAGGGACACCGGGGAGCTGTTTTTT
TRBJ2-1 TRBV19 NA NA CASSQATSEQFF TGTGCCAGTAGTCAGGCAACTAGTGAGCAGTTCTTC
TRBJ2-1 TRBV29-1 NA NA CSVRRDRNEQFF TGCAGCGTTAGGAGGGATCGCAATGAGCAGTTCTTC
TRBJ2-3 TRBV18 NA TRBD1 CASSLYRGTDTQYF TGTGCCAGCTCGCTTTACAGGGGGACAGATACGCAGTATTTT
TRBJ1-1 TRBV28 NA TRBD1 CASSSRQGKSTEAFF TGTGCCAGCAGTTCCCGACAGGGGAAGTCCACTGAAGCTTTCTTT
TRBJ1-1 TRBV19 NA TRBD1 CASSRGGTGAVNTEAFF TGTGCCAGTAGCCGGGGGGGCACAGGGGCGGTGAACACTGAAGCTTTCTTT
TRBJ2-2 TRBV9 NA TRBD2 CASSVELAGVSTGELFF TGTGCCAGCAGCGTAGAACTAGCGGGAGTTTCCACCGGGGAGCTGTTTTTT
TRBJ2-2 TRBV4-1 NA NA CASSQAGLVASGELFF TGCGCCAGCAGCCAAGCCGGACTGGTCGCCTCCGGGGAGCTGTTTTTT
TRBJ2-7 TRBV30 NA TRBD2 CAWSVLELAGLYEQYF TGTGCCTGGAGTGTACTCGAACTAGCGGGCCTTTACGAGCAGTACTTC
TRBJ2-5 TRBV9 NA TRBD2 CASSVGGLAGGRETQYF TGTGCCAGCAGCGTTGGGGGACTAGCGGGAGGAAGGGAGACCCAGTACTTC
TRBJ1-6 TRBV2 NA NA CASNNNSPLHF TGTGCCAGCAATAATAATTCACCCCTCCACTTT
TRBJ1-6 TRBV5-3 NA NA CARSLTDTSEDSPLHF TGTGCCAGAAGCCTGACCGATACATCCGAGGATTCACCCCTCCACTTT
TRBJ2-1 TRBV11-2 NA TRBD1 CASSQMDRANEQFF TGTGCCAGCAGCCAAATGGACAGGGCCAATGAGCAGTTCTTC
TRBJ2-2 TRBV5-1 NA TRBD1 CASSPDRANTGELFF TGCGCCAGCAGCCCCGACAGGGCCAACACCGGGGAGCTGTTTTTT
TRBJ1-5 TRBV5-8 NA NA CASSLGPVRGASQPQHF TGTGCCAGCAGCTTGGGGCCTGTACGGGGGGCGAGTCAGCCCCAGCATTTT
TRBJ1-5 TRBV5-1 NA TRBD1 CASSSTGGNQPQHF TGCGCCAGCAGCTCTACAGGGGGCAATCAGCCCCAGCATTTT
TRBJ2-5 TRBV27 NA TRBD2 CASSQLAGEETQYF TGTGCCAGCAGTCAACTAGCGGGTGAAGAGACCCAGTACTTC
TRBJ1-6 TRBV7-2 NA TRBD1 CASSQGTGVSPLHF TGTGCCAGCAGCCAAGGGACAGGGGTTTCACCCCTCCACTTT
TRBJ2-1 TRBV7-9 once TRBD1 CASSLAGTGGYNEQFF TGTGCCAGCAGCTTAGCCGGGACAGGGGGCTACAATGAGCAGTTCTTC
TRBJ1-2 TRBV9 NA NA CASSGQGYTF TGTGCCAGCAGCGGTCAGGGCTACACCTTC
TRBJ1-2 TRBV28 NA NA CASSPHQVIYGYTF TGTGCCAGCAGTCCCCACCAGGTGATCTATGGCTACACCTTC
TRBJ2-7 TRBV28 NA TRBD1 CASRPHGTEPYEQYF TGTGCCAGCAGACCACACGGGACAGAACCCTACGAGCAGTACTTC
TRBJ2-1 TRBV5-4 NA NA CASSLLYSTNSYNEQFF TGTGCCAGCAGCTTGTTATACAGTACAAACTCCTACAATGAGCAGTTCTTC
TRBJ2-2 TRBV5-5 NA NA CASSYGLMDTGELFF TGTGCCAGCAGCTATGGACTTATGGACACCGGGGAGCTGTTTTTT
TRBJ1-1 TRBV20-1 NA NA CSASLQAGDTEAFF TGCAGTGCTAGTTTACAGGCTGGGGACACTGAAGCTTTCTTT
TRBJ1-1 TRBV12-5 NA TRBD1 CASSGGIAEAFF TGTGCTAGTTCAGGGGGCATCGCTGAAGCTTTCTTT
TRBJ1-4 TRBV11-2 NA NA CASSSRPINERGKLFF TGTGCCAGCAGCTCCCGACCAATTAATGAACGGGGAAAACTGTTTTTT
TRBJ2-7 TRBV5-6 NA TRBD2 CASSLVSGAPEYEQYF TGTGCCAGCAGCTTGGTTAGCGGGGCCCCCGAATACGAGCAGTACTTC
TRBJ1-1 TRBV30 NA NA CAWSNFGRGMNTEAFF TGTGCCTGGAGCAACTTCGGACGGGGGATGAACACTGAAGCTTTCTTT
TRBJ1-3 TRBV7-2 once NA CASSSHTGSPGNTIYF TGTGCCAGCAGCTCACATACAGGGTCTCCTGGAAACACCATATATTTT
TRBJ1-4 TRBV5-5 NA TRBD1 CASSPLTGGANEKLFF TGTGCCAGCAGCCCCCTAACAGGGGGGGCTAATGAAAAACTGTTTTTT
TRBJ1-5 TRBV27 NA TRBD1 CASSQFGQGAIQPQHF TGTGCCAGCAGCCAATTCGGACAGGGGGCTATTCAGCCCCAGCATTTT
TRBJ1-2 TRBV28 NA NA CASSFFGQGKSLNTF TGTGCCAGCAGTTTTTTCGGTCAGGGCAAATCGTTAAACACCTTC
TRBJ1-1 TRBV2 NA NA CASSDGEFSVTEAFF TGTGCCAGCAGTGATGGGGAGTTTTCGGTGACTGAAGCTTTCTTT
TRBJ1-1 TRBV18 NA NA CASSSGRETEAFF TGTGCCAGCTCATCGGGACGGGAGACTGAAGCTTTCTTT
TRBJ2-2 TRBV6-5 NA TRBD2 CASNGGVGTGELFF TGTGCCAGCAATGGGGGGGTTGGCACCGGGGAGCTGTTTTTT
TRBJ2-3 TRBV30 NA NA CAWSALAPASTDTQYF TGTGCCTGGAGTGCTTTAGCTCCGGCTAGCACAGATACGCAGTATTTT
TRBJ2-7 TRBV5-5 NA TRBD2 CASSLQTSAPYEQYF TGTGCCAGCAGCCTTCAGACTAGCGCCCCCTACGAGCAGTACTTC
TRBJ2-1 TRBV14 NA TRBD1 CASSQGRDSLVPEQFF TGTGCCAGCAGCCAAGGCCGGGACAGTTTGGTTCCTGAGCAGTTCTTC
TRBJ1-4 TRBV5-1 NA TRBD1 CASRSGQSNEKLFF TGCGCCAGCAGGTCGGGACAGTCTAATGAAAAACTGTTTTTT
TRBJ1-4 TRBV5-1 NA NA CASSLASEGGEKLFF TGCGCCAGCAGCTTGGCCAGTGAGGGCGGGGAAAAACTGTTTTTT
TRBJ2-2 TRBV7-2 once NA CASSLGGNTGELFF TGTGCCAGCAGCTTAGGCGGGAACACCGGGGAGCTGTTTTTT
TRBJ1-1 TRBV6-5 NA NA CASSYGGAQSAEAFF TGTGCCAGCAGTTACGGGGGGGCGCAGAGCGCTGAAGCTTTCTTT
TRBJ1-6 TRBV27 NA NA CASSGDTGPFNSPLHF TGTGCCAGCAGTGGGGACACCGGCCCTTTTAATTCACCCCTCCACTTT
TRBJ2-1 TRBV24-1 NA TRBD2 CATSDPNSGGLSTEQFF TGTGCCACCAGTGATCCTAATAGCGGGGGTTTAAGTACTGAGCAGTTCTTC
TRBJ1-5 TRBV7-8 NA NA CASSLVPAQGPQHF TGTGCCAGCAGCTTAGTCCCCGCCCAGGGGCCCCAGCATTTT